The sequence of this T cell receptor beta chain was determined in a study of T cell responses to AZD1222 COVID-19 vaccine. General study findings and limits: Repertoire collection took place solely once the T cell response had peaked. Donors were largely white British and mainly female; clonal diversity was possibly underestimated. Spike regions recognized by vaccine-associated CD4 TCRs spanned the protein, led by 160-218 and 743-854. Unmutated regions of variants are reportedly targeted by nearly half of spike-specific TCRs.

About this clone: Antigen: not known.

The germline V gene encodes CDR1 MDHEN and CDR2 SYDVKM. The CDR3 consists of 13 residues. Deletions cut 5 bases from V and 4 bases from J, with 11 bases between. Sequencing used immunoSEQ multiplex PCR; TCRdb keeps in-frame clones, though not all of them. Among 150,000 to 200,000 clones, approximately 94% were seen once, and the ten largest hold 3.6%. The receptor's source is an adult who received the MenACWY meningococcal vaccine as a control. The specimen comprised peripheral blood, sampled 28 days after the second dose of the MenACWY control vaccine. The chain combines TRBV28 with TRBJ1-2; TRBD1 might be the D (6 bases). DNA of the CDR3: TGTGCCAGCAGTCCCTGGGACATCTATGGCTACACCTTC. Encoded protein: CASSPWDIYGYTF.